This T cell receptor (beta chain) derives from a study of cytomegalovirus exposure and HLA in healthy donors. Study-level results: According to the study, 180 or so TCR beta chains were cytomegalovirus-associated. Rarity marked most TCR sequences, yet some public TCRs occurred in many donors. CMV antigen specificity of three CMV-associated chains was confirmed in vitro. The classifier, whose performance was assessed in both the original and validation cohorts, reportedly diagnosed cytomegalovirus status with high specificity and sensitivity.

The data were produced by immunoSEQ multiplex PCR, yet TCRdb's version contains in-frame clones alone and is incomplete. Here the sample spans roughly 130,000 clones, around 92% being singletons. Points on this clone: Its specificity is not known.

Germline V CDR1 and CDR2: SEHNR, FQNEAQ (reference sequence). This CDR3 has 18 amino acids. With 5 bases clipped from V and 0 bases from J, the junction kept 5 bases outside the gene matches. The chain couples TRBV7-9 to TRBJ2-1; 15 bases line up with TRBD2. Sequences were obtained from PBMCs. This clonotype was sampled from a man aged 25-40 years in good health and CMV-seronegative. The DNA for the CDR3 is TGTGCCAGCAGCCCCGGGACTAGCGGGGGGAGCTCCTACAATGAGCAGTTCTTC. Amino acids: CASSPGTSGGSSYNEQFF.